Detailed here is one T cell receptor (beta chain). The target antigen is unknown. The CDR3 is 16 amino acids. Germline values: CDR1 MNHEY, CDR2 SVGAGI. V trimming: 0 bases; J trimming: 2 bases; junction bases outside the gene matches: 3. This PCR relied on a set of 60 Vbeta primers and 13 Jbeta primers. Libraries were prepared by immunoSEQ multiplex PCR; TCRdb keeps only in-frame clonotypes and omits some of them. The data show 150,000 to 160,000 clones, with around 80% seen just once and approximately 5.6% held by the top ten. These data originate in a study of cytomegalovirus exposure and HLA in healthy donors. Participants comprised healthy donors of bone marrow. Study-level findings and limits: Presence/absence analyses took donor sequencing depth as roughly uniform. TCR beta chains numbering 164 were designated cytomegalovirus-associated. Exclusion applied to some V segments, including TRBV6-2 and TRBV6-3, as they were indistinguishable.

This clonotype was sampled from a woman between 40 and 50 years old in good health and CMV-seropositive. J is TRBJ2-1 and V is TRBV6-5; 8 bases are a match to TRBD1. The sample comprised PBMCs. CDR3 sequence: CASSYSTGAPYNEQFF. DNA of the CDR3: TGTGCCAGCAGTTACTCGACAGGGGCCCCCTACAATGAGCAGTTCTTC.